This entry lists 30 T cell receptor beta chains sequenced from one sample in a study of T cell changes during pregnancy in multiple sclerosis. The data were produced by immunoSEQ multiplex PCR, yet TCRdb's version contains in-frame clones alone and is incomplete. The table has 39,000 or so clones, 90% seen once. The sample here was CD8+ T cells from peripheral blood mononuclear cells, taken in the first trimester of pregnancy. These receptors originate from a female donor with multiple sclerosis, enrolled in a pregnancy study.

The rearrangement uses TRBV27 and TRBJ1-2, with TRBD1 matching over 7 bases. Germline values: CDR1 MNHEY, CDR2 SMNVEV (reference sequence). CDR3 size: 14 residues. V gave up 5 bases and J gave up 4 bases; unmatched junction bases: 7. The CDR3 region has the DNA TGTGCCAGCAGTGCACAGGGGCCGGTCTATGGCTACACCTTC. This encodes CASSAQGPVYGYTF.

The chain employs TRBV6-6 and TRBJ2-2; 7 bases are a match to TRBD2. Trimming at V came to 7 bases and at J to 5 bases, leaving 13 bases not matched to a gene. CDR1 and CDR2 from the germline V gene are MNHNY and SVGAGI (reference sequence). This CDR3 region has 16 residues. The CDR3: CASTGGRAGYTGELFF. In DNA, the CDR3 is TGTGCCAGCACCGGCGGTCGAGCGGGGTATACCGGGGAGCTGTTTTTT.

The V gene is TRBV14, the J gene TRBJ2-7; a weak D match, TRBD2 (6 bases). CDR1 is SGHDN, CDR2 FVKESK, per germline. The CDR3 spans 20 residues. V was cut by 1 base and J by 0 bases, with 25 bases left in between. The CDR3 DNA reads TGTGCCAGCAGCCAAGCCCCCTGGGGGAGGAACTACAGTACCTCCTACGAGCAGTACTTC. This gives the protein CASSQAPWGRNYSTSYEQYF. Complete variable domain (other parts from reference TRBV14 and TRBJ2-7): EAGVTQFPSHSVIEKGQTVTLRCDPISGHDNLYWYRRVMGKEIKFLLHFVKESKQDESGMPNNRFLAERTGGTYSTLKVQPAELEDSGVYFCASSQAPWGRNYSTSYEQYFGPGTRLTVT.

The rearrangement links TRBV19 to TRBJ1-5; D gene unclear. CDR1 LNHDA and CDR2 SQIVND come from the germline V gene (reference sequence). CDR3 length: 12 amino acids. Trimming removed 5 bases at V and 4 bases at J, with 6 bases between. CDR3 loop: CASSVTNQPQHF. The DNA for the CDR3 is TGTGCCAGTAGTGTCACTAATCAGCCCCAGCATTTT.

This clone was detected only once. The chain combines TRBV7-9 with TRBJ2-7; 7 bases fit TRBD1. V was clipped by 6 bases and J by 5 bases; unmatched bases: 10. Germline V gene lookup returns CDR1 SEHNR and CDR2 FQNEAQ (reference sequence). CDR3 length equals 14 residues. The CDR3 region is CASSVNRGLNEQYF. The CDR3 DNA sequence: TGTGCCAGCAGTGTGAACAGGGGATTAAACGAGCAGTACTTC.

This chain connects TRBV6-4 to TRBJ1-2; D may be TRBD1 (5 bases). Germline values: CDR1 MRHNA, CDR2 SNTAGT. This CDR3 region has 14 residues. The V and J ends lost 0 bases and 4 bases respectively, with 9 bases between them. CDR3: CASSDSAGPYGYTF. The CDR3 nucleotides read TGTGCCAGCAGTGACTCGGCAGGGCCCTATGGCTACACCTTC.

The gene calls are TRBV27 and TRBJ1-1; the D is unclear. Deletions cut 3 bases from V and 1 base from J, with 9 bases between. Germline CDR1 MNHEY, CDR2 SMNVEV (reference sequence). This CDR3 is built from 14 residues. CDR3 region: CASSFQRENTEAFF. DNA of the CDR3: TGTGCCAGCAGTTTCCAAAGAGAGAACACTGAAGCTTTCTTT.

The DNA of the CDR3 is TGTGCCAGCAGCCCAGGGGTGGACGAGGGGCAGTTCTTC. The encoded protein is CASSPGVDEGQFF. The chain recombines TRBV14 with TRBJ2-1, with TRBD1 as a possible D gene (6 bases). CDR3 size: 13 residues. Germline V gene data show CDR1 as SGHDN and CDR2 as FVKESK. Trimming left V 4 bases short and J 12 bases short, with 16 bases between.

This sequence joins TRBV7-8 and TRBJ1-2, with D possibly matching TRBD1 (6 bases). The CDR3 has 17 residues. Germline V CDR1 and CDR2: SGHVS, FQNEAQ. The V end lost 5 bases, the J end lost 5 bases, and 24 bases lay between the germline ends. As DNA, the CDR3 is TGTGCCAGCAGCACACACAGGGAGGGTCCCTTAACTTATGGCTACACCTTC. Protein product: CASSTHREGPLTYGYTF.

This sequence joins TRBV7-2 and TRBJ1-5; 8 bases line up with TRBD1. The trim removed 5 bases at V and 1 base at J, leaving 4 bases unmatched. CDR3 length: 15 residues. In germline, CDR1 is SGHTA, CDR2 FQGNSA. CDR3 amino acids: CASSLDRGSNQPQHF. CDR3 sequence (DNA): TGTGCCAGCAGCCTCGACAGGGGAAGCAATCAGCCCCAGCATTTT.

The chain is built from TRBV9 and TRBJ2-7; no clear D. This CDR3 region has 16 residues. Germline CDR1 reads SGDLS; CDR2 reads YYNGEE. V dropped 4 bases and J dropped 0 bases, with 17 bases sitting between them. The CDR3 DNA sequence: TGTGCCAGCAGCCCTCTAGAGGCCATAGGCTCCTACGAGCAGTACTTC. The encoded protein is CASSPLEAIGSYEQYF.

CDR3 sequence: CASSSGTSEDTQYF. The CDR3 DNA is TGTGCCAGCAGCTCCGGGACTAGCGAAGATACGCAGTATTTT. The rearrangement links TRBV11-1 to TRBJ2-3, with 10 bases fitting TRBD2. V gave up 4 bases and J gave up 5 bases; unmatched junction bases: 3. CDR1 and CDR2 (germline): SGHAT, FQDESV (reference sequence). There are 14 residues in the CDR3. The variable domain in full, with the rest retrieved from reference TRBV11-1 and TRBJ2-3, is EAEVAQSPRYKITEKSQAVAFWCDPISGHATLYWYRQILGQGPELLVQFQDESVVDDSQLPKDRFSAERLKGVDSTLKIQPAELGDSAMYLCASSSGTSEDTQYFGPGTRLTVL.

The rearrangement uses TRBV5-1 and TRBJ1-1; tentatively, D is TRBD1 (5 bases). CDR3 length: 18 residues. The V end lost 0 bases, the J end lost 1 base, and 19 bases lay between the germline ends. The V gene's germline CDR1 is SGHRS and CDR2 YFSETQ. The CDR3 nucleotides are TGCGCCAGCAGCTTGGCCGGGGGGGGTCCACCCGGGAACACTGAAGCTTTCTTT. This sequence encodes CASSLAGGGPPGNTEAFF.

J is TRBJ2-1 and V is TRBV4-2, with 12 bases matching TRBD2. V trimming: 0 bases; J trimming: 5 bases; junction bases outside the gene matches: 17. CDR1 is LGHNA, CDR2 YNFKEQ, per germline. The CDR3 runs to 21 residues. The CDR3 DNA reads as TGTGCCAGCAGCCAAGACCGCCCGTCTAGGCCTAGCGGGAGGGTTGACAATGAGCAGTTCTTC. Protein: CASSQDRPSRPSGRVDNEQFF.

V and J are TRBV6-1 and TRBJ2-7; TRBD2 agrees at 12 bases. The CDR3 loop spans 16 amino acids. The junction had 6 bases not matched to a gene; V was cut back by 3 bases and J by 3 bases. CDR1 and CDR2 (germline): MNHNS, SASEGT. This CDR3 reads CASSEQTSGSGYEQYF. CDR3 in DNA: TGTGCCAGCAGTGAGCAGACTAGCGGGAGCGGCTACGAGCAGTACTTC.

The chain links TRBV6-5 to TRBJ1-5, with 7 positions matching TRBD1. In germline, CDR1 is MNHEY, CDR2 SVGAGI. J was trimmed by 5 bases and V by 5 bases; bases with no gene match: 9. This CDR3 is built from 15 residues. In DNA, the CDR3 is TGTGCCAGCAGTCATGACAGGGTCCTACATCAGCCCCAGCATTTT. Its translation is CASSHDRVLHQPQHF.

The CDR3 DNA sequence: TGTGCCAGCAGTGAAGCCCCCGACAGCCCCAATGAGCAGTTCTTC. This gives the protein CASSEAPDSPNEQFF. V is TRBV6-1 and J is TRBJ2-1, with D possibly being TRBD1 (5 bases). V gave up 0 bases and J gave up 6 bases, with 12 bases separating them. The CDR3 is 15 residues long. The germline CDR1 and CDR2 sequences are MNHNS and SASEGT.

The chain employs TRBV6-5 and TRBJ2-1; the match to TRBD2 covers 7 bases. This CDR3 comprises 15 residues. CDR1 and CDR2 from the germline V gene are MNHEY and SVGAGI. Trimming at V came to 2 bases and at J to 5 bases, leaving 6 bases not matched to a gene. The CDR3 loop is CASSYGAGVNNEQFF. DNA of the CDR3: TGTGCCAGCAGTTACGGGGCGGGAGTGAACAATGAGCAGTTCTTC.

The chain employs TRBV10-3 and TRBJ1-3, with 10 nucleotides matching TRBD1. Trimming at V came to 2 bases and at J to 0 bases, leaving 4 bases not matched to a gene. The CDR3 spans 17 residues. CDR1 is ENHRY and CDR2 is SYGVKD in the germline V gene. The CDR3 region is CAISEPTGGLSGNTIYF. In DNA, the CDR3 is TGTGCCATCAGTGAGCCGACAGGGGGCCTCTCTGGAAACACCATATATTTT.

This chain uses TRBV27 with TRBJ1-1; no clear D gene. V was trimmed by 5 bases and J by 0 bases, leaving 7 bases between them. The CDR3 is made up of 13 amino acids. The germline V gene has CDR1 MNHEY and CDR2 SMNVEV (reference sequence). The CDR3 bases are TGTGCCAGCAGTCCGTCCTTGAACACTGAAGCTTTCTTT. Its translation is CASSPSLNTEAFF.

The chain links TRBV7-6 to TRBJ2-7, with 12 bases aligning to TRBD2. There are 16 residues in the CDR3. J lost 1 base, V lost 5 bases, and 6 bases had no gene match. The germline V gene has CDR1 SGHVS and CDR2 FNYEAQ. The CDR3 region is CASSPAGLAGSYEQYF. In DNA, the CDR3 is TGTGCCAGCAGCCCGGCCGGACTAGCGGGGTCCTACGAGCAGTACTTC.

The J gene is TRBJ1-2, the V gene TRBV10-3; maybe TRBD1 (5 bases). Trimming took off 10 bases at V and 3 bases at J, with 15 bases between the two ends. From germline, CDR1 is ENHRY and CDR2 SYGVKD. The CDR3 spans 13 residues. The CDR3 nucleotides read TGTGCCACCGACGGGGGTCTGGACTATGGCTACACCTTC. It encodes CATDGGLDYGYTF.

The genes are TRBV19 and TRBJ1-5, with TRBD1 identical over 7 bases. The length of the CDR3 is 15 residues. V was pared by 7 bases and J by 5 bases, with 11 bases of the junction left unmatched. Germline CDR1 and CDR2: LNHDA and SQIVND (reference sequence). The CDR3: CASKARQGADQPQHF. The CDR3, as DNA: TGTGCCAGTAAGGCCCGACAGGGTGCAGATCAGCCCCAGCATTTT.

The chain recombines TRBV4-3 with TRBJ1-2, with a weak D call TRBD1 (5 bases). The germline gives CDR1 LGHNA, CDR2 YSLEER. This CDR3 comprises 13 residues. Trimming removed 1 base from V and 6 bases from J, with 9 bases in between. The DNA of the CDR3 is TGCGCCAGCAGCCAAGGGCGGGGGGATGGCTACACCTTC. Translated: CASSQGRGDGYTF.

In this sample, this clone turned up a few times. V is TRBV4-3 and J is TRBJ1-1; D not resolved. V gave up 3 bases and J gave up 3 bases, with 8 bases separating them. Germline V gene data show CDR1 as LGHNA and CDR2 as YSLEER. The length of the CDR3 is 13 residues. As DNA, the CDR3 is TGCGCCAGCAGCCAGGCTGGTGACACTGAAGCTTTCTTT. It is translated as CASSQAGDTEAFF.

The chain uses TRBV2 and TRBJ2-7; a possible D gene is TRBD2 (5 bases). The CDR3 covers 9 residues. Trimming pared 8 bases from V and 10 bases from J, leaving 9 bases between. Germline assignment: CDR1 SNHLY and CDR2 FYNNEI. The DNA for the CDR3 is TGTGCCAGCGGGGAGTTTCAGTACTTC. This translates into CASGEFQYF.

V gene TRBV6-5 combines with J gene TRBJ2-1, with 10 bases identical to TRBD2. CDR3 length: 15 amino acids. Germline values: CDR1 MNHEY, CDR2 SVGAGI. With 5 bases clipped from V and 8 bases from J, the junction kept 9 bases outside the gene matches. CDR3 protein: CASSPEASGGDEQFF. CDR3 DNA sequence: TGTGCCAGCAGTCCCGAGGCTAGCGGGGGTGATGAGCAGTTCTTC.

The genes are TRBV7-8 and TRBJ1-1; 8 bases line up with TRBD1. There are 14 residues in the CDR3. From germline, CDR1 is SGHVS and CDR2 FQNEAQ. V lost 6 bases, J lost 6 bases, and 9 bases stayed unmatched. CDR3 sequence: CASRVRGRGAEAFF. The CDR3 DNA reads TGTGCCAGCAGGGTCAGGGGGCGCGGGGCTGAAGCTTTCTTT.

The CDR3 loop is CASSLGAGDGGYTF. In DNA form, the CDR3 reads TGTGCCAGCAGCTTAGGGGCAGGGGATGGTGGCTACACCTTC. The chain has TRBV7-8 and TRBJ1-2; tentative D call: TRBD1 (6 bases). V was trimmed by 1 base and J by 7 bases, leaving 13 bases between them. The CDR3 contains 14 residues. The germline gives CDR1 SGHVS, CDR2 FQNEAQ.

This clone was detected only once. The rearrangement uses TRBV10-2 and TRBJ2-7; D is perhaps TRBD1 (6 bases). The CDR3 runs to 14 residues. In germline, CDR1 is WSHSY, CDR2 SAAADI. V lost 0 bases to trimming and J lost 3 bases, with 9 bases between them. This CDR3 is CASSESRGIYEQYF. The CDR3 DNA sequence: TGCGCCAGCAGTGAGTCGAGGGGGATCTACGAGCAGTACTTC.